The clone carrying this T cell receptor (beta chain) was counted between two and nine times. Its matching antigen is unknown. This record comes from a study of beta chain features in type 1 diabetes. Whole-study results and caveats: Reduced insertions and increased deletions marked VDJ junctions in type 1 diabetes patients. Within each of all four CD4+ subsets, Type 1 diabetes patients had TCRB CDR3s that were moderately but significantly shorter.

CDR1 WSHSY and CDR2 SAAADI come from the germline V gene. The V gene end was trimmed by 0 bases and the J gene end by 7 bases; junction bases not matched to a gene: 4. The CDR3 loop spans 15 amino acids. All of the isolated RNA was reverse transcribed, so expressed TCRB transcripts were sequenced. The table came from immunoSEQ multiplex PCR; TCRdb's copy has only in-frame clones and leaves some out. The top ten hold under 1.5% of the sample, which has some 150,000 clones, about an eighth seen once. This clonotype was sampled from a man between 18 and 29 years old with type 1 diabetes. Sequencing was carried out using central memory CD4+ T cells from blood. This chain links TRBV10-2 with TRBJ1-4; 8 nucleotides agree with TRBD1. This CDR3 reads CASSESRTGREKLFF. The DNA of the CDR3 is TGCGCCAGCAGTGAGTCAAGGACAGGGCGTGAAAAACTGTTTTTT.